The 9 T cell receptor beta chains reported below all come from one sample, sequenced in a study of cytomegalovirus exposure and HLA in healthy donors. The primer mix had 60 Vbeta and 13 Jbeta primers. The table came from immunoSEQ multiplex PCR; TCRdb's copy has only in-frame clones and leaves some out. The table lists around 94,000 clones, over 65% of them singletons. The specimen sequenced was PBMCs. Receptors were obtained from a young man in good health and CMV-seronegative.

The chain combines TRBV7-9 with TRBJ2-1; TRBD2 is a possible D gene (6 bases). Trimming pared 5 bases from V and 2 bases from J, leaving 13 bases between. From germline, CDR1 is SEHNR and CDR2 FQNEAQ (reference sequence). The CDR3 is made up of 15 amino acids. The CDR3 DNA sequence: TGTGCCAGCAGCACCCCTGGCGGGGCCTACAATGAGCAGTTCTTC. This encodes CASSTPGGAYNEQFF.

The chain recombines TRBV27 with TRBJ2-7; 7 bases agree with TRBD2. J lost 6 bases, V lost 9 bases, and 11 bases had no gene match. This CDR3 has 13 amino acids. CDR1 is MNHEY and CDR2 is SMNVEV in the germline V gene (reference sequence). The CDR3 loop is CASLGTTSSEQYF. Here the CDR3 DNA reads TGTGCCAGTCTCGGGACTACCTCTTCCGAGCAGTACTTC.

The rearrangement uses TRBV6-8 and TRBJ2-3, with 9 positions matching TRBD2. This CDR3 is 15 amino acids long. Germline CDR1 reads MNHGY; CDR2 reads SAAAGT. V lost 2 bases to trimming and J lost 5 bases; unmatched junction nucleotides: 5. This CDR3 is CASSYPSGNLDTQYF. The CDR3 DNA reads as TGTGCCAGCAGTTACCCTAGCGGGAATTTAGATACGCAGTATTTT.

The gene calls are TRBV5-1 and TRBJ1-2; TRBD1 agrees at 9 bases. The ends lost 4 bases at V and 4 bases at J; junction bases unmatched: 8. Germline V gene data show CDR1 as SGHRS and CDR2 as YFSETQ. The CDR3 contains 15 residues. This CDR3 is CASSNTGGASYGYTF. The CDR3 nucleotides are TGCGCCAGCAGCAACACAGGGGGCGCGAGCTATGGCTACACCTTC.

V is TRBV6-1 and J is TRBJ2-7, with 10 nucleotides matching TRBD1. Germline CDR1 reads MNHNS; CDR2 reads SASEGT. Unmatched junction bases numbered 8, after V lost 9 bases and J lost 9 bases. CDR3 length: 12 amino acids. The CDR3, as DNA: TGTGCCAGTTGGACAGGGGGGATTGGGCAGTACTTC. This gives the protein CASWTGGIGQYF.

V usage is TRBV7-8 and J usage is TRBJ2-1; 7 bases align to TRBD1. The CDR3 runs 15 residues. V trimming: 4 bases; J trimming: 2 bases; junction bases outside the gene matches: 5. From germline, CDR1 is SGHVS and CDR2 FQNEAQ. The CDR3 coding sequence is TGTGCCAGCAGCTCGCACAGGGGACCCTACAATGAGCAGTTCTTC. This encodes CASSSHRGPYNEQFF.

The gene calls are TRBV30 and TRBJ1-6; D is undetermined. Trimming left V 1 base short and J 8 bases short, with 3 bases between. There are 11 residues in the CDR3. In germline, CDR1 is GTSNPN, CDR2 SVGIG (reference sequence). This CDR3 is CAWSADSPLHF. CDR3 coding DNA: TGTGCCTGGAGTGCAGATTCACCCCTCCACTTT.

The chain links TRBV19 to TRBJ1-1; D is unclear. Germline V lookup: CDR1 LNHDA, CDR2 SQIVND (reference sequence). This CDR3 is 13 amino acids long. Trimming left V 5 bases short and J 0 bases short, with 7 bases between. The CDR3 here is CASSPSLNTEAFF. Here the CDR3 DNA reads TGTGCCAGTAGTCCCTCTTTGAACACTGAAGCTTTCTTT.

The chain combines TRBV19 with TRBJ2-3; the D gene is possibly TRBD2 (6 bases). This CDR3 is built from 16 residues. Looked up from germline, CDR1 is LNHDA and CDR2 is SQIVND (reference sequence). The V end was cut by 3 bases, the J end by 2 bases, with 15 bases between. In DNA, the CDR3 is TGTGCCAGTAGTATGAGGTGGGACTTATTCACAGATACGCAGTATTTT. Translated: CASSMRWDLFTDTQYF.